Listed here are 5 T cell receptor beta chains from one sample, sequenced in a study of blood T cell repertoires in COVID-19. Sequenced by immunoSEQ multiplex PCR; TCRdb stores in-frame clones only, minus some. The repertoire holds roughly 32,000 clones, with around 86% as singletons. Sequencing was carried out using peripheral blood. These receptors were obtained from a man aged 55 to 69 with active COVID-19.

The chain uses TRBV9 and TRBJ2-7; 7 bases align to TRBD2. The CDR3 is made up of 14 amino acids. Germline V gives CDR1 SGDLS, CDR2 YYNGEE. V lost 4 bases and J lost 2; bases outside the gene matches: 6. The DNA for the CDR3 is TGTGCCAGCAGCTCCGGACTAGGGGCCTACGAGCAGTACTTC. It yields the protein CASSSGLGAYEQYF.

The chain carries TRBV5-6 and TRBJ1-2; D remains ambiguous. This CDR3 is 14 amino acids long. Trimming shortened V by 1 base and J by 1 base, and 8 bases separated the two germline ends. CDR1 is SGHDT and CDR2 is YYEEEE in the germline V gene. The CDR3 is CASSLRRHNYGYTF. CDR3 DNA sequence: TGTGCCAGCAGCTTGCGCAGACATAACTATGGCTACACCTTC. The full variable domain, with the rest looked up from reference TRBV5-6 and TRBJ1-2, is DAGVTQSPTHLIKTRGQQVTLRCSPKSGHDTVSWYQQALGQGPQFIFQYYEEEERQRGNFPDRFSGHQFPNYSSELNVNALLLGDSALYLCASSLRRHNYGYTFGSGTRLTVV.

The chain carries TRBV28 and TRBJ1-1; a possible D gene is TRBD1 (6 bases). With 6 bases removed from V and 1 base from J, the gap between germline ends came to 9 bases. Germline values: CDR1 MDHEN, CDR2 SYDVKM. This CDR3 is built from 13 residues. The CDR3 DNA reads as TGTGCCAGCAGGGAGACAGGGAACACTGAAGCTTTCTTT. Encoded protein: CASRETGNTEAFF. Looking up the rest from reference TRBV28 and TRBJ1-1 gives the full variable domain: DVKVTQSSRYLVKRTGEKVFLECVQDMDHENMFWYRQDPGLGLRLIYFSYDVKMKEKGDIPEGYSVSREKKERFSLILESASTNQTSMYLCASRETGNTEAFFGQGTRLTVV.

The chain recombines TRBV11-2 with TRBJ2-5; TRBD2 agrees at 7 bases. The CDR3 has 15 residues. Germline CDR1 reads SGHAT; CDR2 reads FQNNGV. Trimming removed 5 bases from V and 0 bases from J; junction bases left unmatched: 6. The CDR3 nucleotides are TGTGCCAGCAGCGCCCTACTAGCGAACCAAGAGACCCAGTACTTC. The encoded protein is CASSALLANQETQYF. Drawing the rest from reference TRBV11-2 and TRBJ2-5, the complete variable domain is EAGVAQSPRYKIIEKRQSVAFWCNPISGHATLYWYQQILGQGPKLLIQFQNNGVVDDSQLPKDRFSAERLKGVDSTLKIQPAKLEDSAVYLCASSALLANQETQYFGPGTRLLVL.

The J gene is TRBJ1-2, the V gene TRBV18; 8 nucleotides align to TRBD1. The CDR3 length is 14 residues. Germline lookup yields CDR1 KGHSH and CDR2 LQKENI. V shed 5 bases and J 4 bases; nucleotides not matched to a gene: 6. The CDR3 DNA reads as TGTGCCAGCTCAAGCGACAGGGGTCTCTATGGCTACACCTTC. Translation: CASSSDRGLYGYTF.